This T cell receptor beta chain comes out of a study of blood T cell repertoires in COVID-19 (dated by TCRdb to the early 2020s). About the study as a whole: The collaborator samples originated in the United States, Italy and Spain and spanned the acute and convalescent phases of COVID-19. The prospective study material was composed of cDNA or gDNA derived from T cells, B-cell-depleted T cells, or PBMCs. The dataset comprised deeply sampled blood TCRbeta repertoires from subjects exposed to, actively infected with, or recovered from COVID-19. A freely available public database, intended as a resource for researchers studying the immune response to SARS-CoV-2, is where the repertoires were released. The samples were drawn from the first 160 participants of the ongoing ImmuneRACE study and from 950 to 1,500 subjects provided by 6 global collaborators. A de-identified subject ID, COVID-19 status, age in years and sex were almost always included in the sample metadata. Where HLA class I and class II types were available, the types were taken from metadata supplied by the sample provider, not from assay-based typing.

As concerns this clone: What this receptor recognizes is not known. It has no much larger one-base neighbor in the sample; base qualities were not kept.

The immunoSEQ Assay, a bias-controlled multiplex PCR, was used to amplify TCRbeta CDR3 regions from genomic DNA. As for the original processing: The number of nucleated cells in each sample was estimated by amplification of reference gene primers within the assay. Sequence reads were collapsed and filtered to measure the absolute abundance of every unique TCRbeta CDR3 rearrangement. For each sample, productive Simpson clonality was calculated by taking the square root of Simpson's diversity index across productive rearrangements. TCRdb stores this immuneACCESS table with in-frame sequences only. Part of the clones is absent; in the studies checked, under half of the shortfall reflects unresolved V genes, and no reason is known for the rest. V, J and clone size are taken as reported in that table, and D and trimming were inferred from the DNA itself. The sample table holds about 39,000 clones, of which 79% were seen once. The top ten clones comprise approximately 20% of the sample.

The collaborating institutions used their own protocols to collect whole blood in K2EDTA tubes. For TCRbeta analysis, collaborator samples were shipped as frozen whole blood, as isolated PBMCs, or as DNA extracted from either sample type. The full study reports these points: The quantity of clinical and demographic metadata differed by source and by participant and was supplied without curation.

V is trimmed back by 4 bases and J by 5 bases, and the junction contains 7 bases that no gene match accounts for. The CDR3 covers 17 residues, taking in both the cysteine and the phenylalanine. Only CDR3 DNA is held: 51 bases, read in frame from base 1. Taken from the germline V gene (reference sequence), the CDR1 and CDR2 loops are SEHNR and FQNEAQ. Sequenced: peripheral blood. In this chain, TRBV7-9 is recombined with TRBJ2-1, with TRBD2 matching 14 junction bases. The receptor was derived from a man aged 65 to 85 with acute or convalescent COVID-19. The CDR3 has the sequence CASSSRLAGGPDNEQFF. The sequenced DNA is TGTGCCAGCAGCTCAAGACTAGCGGGAGGGCCTGACAATGAGCAGTTCTTC.